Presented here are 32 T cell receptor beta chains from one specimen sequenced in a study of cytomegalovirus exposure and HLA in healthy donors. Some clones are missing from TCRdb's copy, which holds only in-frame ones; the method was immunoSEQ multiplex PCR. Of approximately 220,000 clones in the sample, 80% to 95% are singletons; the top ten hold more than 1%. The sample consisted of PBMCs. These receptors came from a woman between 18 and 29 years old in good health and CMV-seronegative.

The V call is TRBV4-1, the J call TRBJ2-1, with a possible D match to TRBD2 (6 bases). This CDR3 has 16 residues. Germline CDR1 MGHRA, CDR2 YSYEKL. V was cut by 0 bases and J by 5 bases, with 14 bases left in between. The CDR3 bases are TGCGCCAGCAGCCAAGATAGTCGGGAGTCCCACAATGAGCAGTTCTTC. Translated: CASSQDSRESHNEQFF.

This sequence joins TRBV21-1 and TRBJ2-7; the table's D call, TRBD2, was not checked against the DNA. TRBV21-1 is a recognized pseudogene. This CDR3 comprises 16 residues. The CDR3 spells CASSKGAGGPPLRQYF. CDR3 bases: TGTGCCAGCAGCAAAGGAGCGGGAGGGCCCCCCCTACGGCAGTACTTC.

The CDR3 protein is CASSLEVPGSYEQYF. CDR3 in DNA: TGCGCCAGCAGCTTGGAAGTCCCAGGAAGCTACGAGCAGTACTTC. J is TRBJ2-7 and V is TRBV5-1; D not resolved. Trimming left V 0 bases short and J 3 bases short, with 13 bases between. The germline gives CDR1 SGHRS, CDR2 YFSETQ. The CDR3 runs to 15 residues.

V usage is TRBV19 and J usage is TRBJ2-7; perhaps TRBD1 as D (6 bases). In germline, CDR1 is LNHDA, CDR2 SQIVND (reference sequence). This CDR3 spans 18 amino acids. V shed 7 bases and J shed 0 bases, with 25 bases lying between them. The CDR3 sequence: CASKGPLGKGTSSYEQYF. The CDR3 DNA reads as TGTGCCAGTAAAGGGCCCCTAGGTAAGGGGACAAGCTCCTACGAGCAGTACTTC.

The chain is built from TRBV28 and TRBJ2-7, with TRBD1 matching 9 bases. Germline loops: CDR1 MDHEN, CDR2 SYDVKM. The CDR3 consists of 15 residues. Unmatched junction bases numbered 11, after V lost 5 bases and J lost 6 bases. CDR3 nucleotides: TGTGCCAGCAGTCCCTCCTGGGGACAGGGTCCCGAGCAGTACTTC. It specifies CASSPSWGQGPEQYF.

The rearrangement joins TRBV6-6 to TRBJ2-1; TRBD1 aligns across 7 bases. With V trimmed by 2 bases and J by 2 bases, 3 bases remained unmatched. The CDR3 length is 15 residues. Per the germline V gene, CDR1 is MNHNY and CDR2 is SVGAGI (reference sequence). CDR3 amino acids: CASSYLTGAYNEQFF. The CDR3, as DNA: TGTGCCAGCAGTTACCTTACAGGGGCCTACAATGAGCAGTTCTTC.

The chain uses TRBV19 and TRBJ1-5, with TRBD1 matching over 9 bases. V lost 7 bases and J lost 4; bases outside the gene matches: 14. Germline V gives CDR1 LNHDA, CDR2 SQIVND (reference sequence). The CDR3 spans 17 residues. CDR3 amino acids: CASTKGQGRTSNQPQHF. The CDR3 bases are TGTGCCAGTACCAAGGGACAGGGCCGAACCTCAAATCAGCCCCAGCATTTT.

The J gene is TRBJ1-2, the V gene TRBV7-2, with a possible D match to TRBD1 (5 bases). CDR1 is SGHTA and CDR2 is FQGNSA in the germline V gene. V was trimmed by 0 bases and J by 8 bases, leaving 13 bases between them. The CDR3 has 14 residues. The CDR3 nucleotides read TGTGCCAGCAGCTTAGCGGCAGGGTCCAGCGGCTACACCTTC. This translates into CASSLAAGSSGYTF. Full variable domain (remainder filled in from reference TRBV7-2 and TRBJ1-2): GAGVSQSPSNKVTEKGKDVELRCDPISGHTALYWYRQSLGQGLEFLIYFQGNSAPDKSGLPSDRFSAERTGGSVSTLTIQRTQQEDSAVYLCASSLAAGSSGYTFGSGTRLTVV.

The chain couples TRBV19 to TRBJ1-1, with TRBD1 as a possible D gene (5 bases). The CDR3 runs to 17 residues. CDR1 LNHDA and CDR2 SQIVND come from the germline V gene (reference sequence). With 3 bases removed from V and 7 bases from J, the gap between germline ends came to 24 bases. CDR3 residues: CASSIGMSGGVWGEAFF. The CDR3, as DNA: TGTGCCAGTAGTATTGGGATGTCGGGGGGGGTTTGGGGTGAAGCTTTCTTT.

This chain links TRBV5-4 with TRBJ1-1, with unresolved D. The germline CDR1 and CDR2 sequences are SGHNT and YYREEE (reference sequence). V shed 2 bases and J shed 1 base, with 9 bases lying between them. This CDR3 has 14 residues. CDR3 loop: CASSFSTGNTEAFF. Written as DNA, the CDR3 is TGTGCCAGCAGCTTCTCGACGGGGAACACTGAAGCTTTCTTT.

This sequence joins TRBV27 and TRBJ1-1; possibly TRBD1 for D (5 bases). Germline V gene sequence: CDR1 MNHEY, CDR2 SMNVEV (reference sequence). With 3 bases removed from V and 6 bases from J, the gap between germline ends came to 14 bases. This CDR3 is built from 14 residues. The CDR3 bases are TGTGCCAGCAGTTTCATTCCGGGAGGGGCTGAAGCTTTCTTT. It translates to CASSFIPGGAEAFF.

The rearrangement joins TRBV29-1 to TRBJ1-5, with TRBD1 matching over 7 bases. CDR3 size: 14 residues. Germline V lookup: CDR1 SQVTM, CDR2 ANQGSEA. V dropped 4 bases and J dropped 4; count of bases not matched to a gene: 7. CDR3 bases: TGCAGCGTTGTCACCGGGACAGAGAATCAGCCCCAGCATTTT. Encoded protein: CSVVTGTENQPQHF.

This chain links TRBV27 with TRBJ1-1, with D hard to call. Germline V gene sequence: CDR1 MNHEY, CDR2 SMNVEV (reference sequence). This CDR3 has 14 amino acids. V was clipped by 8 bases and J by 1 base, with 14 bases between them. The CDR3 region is CASAPAAQNTEAFF. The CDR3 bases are TGTGCCAGCGCTCCCGCCGCACAGAACACTGAAGCTTTCTTT.

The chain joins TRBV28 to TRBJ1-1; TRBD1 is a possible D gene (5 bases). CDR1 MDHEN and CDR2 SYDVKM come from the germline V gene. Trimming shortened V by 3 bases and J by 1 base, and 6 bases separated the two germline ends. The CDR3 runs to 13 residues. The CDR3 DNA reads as TGTGCCAGCAGTTTGACAGAGAACACTGAAGCTTTCTTT. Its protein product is CASSLTENTEAFF.

The chain's CDR3 is CASSPLAGGTDTQYF. The CDR3 DNA is TGTGCCAGCAGCCCCTTGGCGGGAGGGACAGATACGCAGTATTTT. The chain has TRBV7-2 and TRBJ2-3; the match to TRBD2 covers 9 bases. This CDR3 spans 15 amino acids. Per germline, CDR1 SGHTA and CDR2 FQGNSA. With V trimmed by 5 bases and J by 3 bases, 6 bases remained unmatched.

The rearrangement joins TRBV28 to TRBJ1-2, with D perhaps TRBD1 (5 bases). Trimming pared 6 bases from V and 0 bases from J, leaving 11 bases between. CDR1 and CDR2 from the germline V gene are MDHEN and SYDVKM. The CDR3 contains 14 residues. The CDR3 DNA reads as TGTGCCAGCAGCCCTACAGGAGCTAACTATGGCTACACCTTC. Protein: CASSPTGANYGYTF.

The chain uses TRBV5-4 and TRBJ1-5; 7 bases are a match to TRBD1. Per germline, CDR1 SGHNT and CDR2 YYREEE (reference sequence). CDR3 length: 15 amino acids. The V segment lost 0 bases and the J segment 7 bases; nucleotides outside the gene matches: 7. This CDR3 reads CASSLGQGAGQPQHF. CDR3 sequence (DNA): TGTGCCAGCAGCTTGGGACAGGGCGCGGGGCAGCCCCAGCATTTT.

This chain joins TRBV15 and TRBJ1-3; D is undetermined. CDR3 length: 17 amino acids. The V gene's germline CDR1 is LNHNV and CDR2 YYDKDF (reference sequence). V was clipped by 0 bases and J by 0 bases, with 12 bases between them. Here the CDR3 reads CATSRDLGVRSGNTIYF. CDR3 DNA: TGTGCCACCAGCAGAGATTTGGGAGTCCGCTCTGGAAACACCATATATTTT.

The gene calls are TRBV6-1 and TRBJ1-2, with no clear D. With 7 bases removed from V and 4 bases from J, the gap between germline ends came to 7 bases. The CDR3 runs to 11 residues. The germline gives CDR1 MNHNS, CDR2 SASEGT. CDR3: CASTQFYGYTF. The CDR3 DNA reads TGTGCCAGCACCCAGTTCTATGGCTACACCTTC.

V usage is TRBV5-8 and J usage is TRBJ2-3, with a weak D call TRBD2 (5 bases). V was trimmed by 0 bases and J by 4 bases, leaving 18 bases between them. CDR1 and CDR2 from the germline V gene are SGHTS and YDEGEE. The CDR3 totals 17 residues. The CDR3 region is CASSLGFGVYISDTQYF. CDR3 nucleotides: TGTGCCAGCAGCTTGGGATTCGGGGTCTACATATCAGATACGCAGTATTTT.

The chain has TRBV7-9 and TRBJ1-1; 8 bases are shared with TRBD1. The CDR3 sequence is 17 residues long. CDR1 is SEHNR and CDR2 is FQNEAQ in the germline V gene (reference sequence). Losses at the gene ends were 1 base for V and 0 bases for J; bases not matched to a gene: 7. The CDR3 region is CASSLVQGAVMNTEAFF. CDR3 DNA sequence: TGTGCCAGCAGCTTAGTCCAGGGGGCTGTCATGAACACTGAAGCTTTCTTT.

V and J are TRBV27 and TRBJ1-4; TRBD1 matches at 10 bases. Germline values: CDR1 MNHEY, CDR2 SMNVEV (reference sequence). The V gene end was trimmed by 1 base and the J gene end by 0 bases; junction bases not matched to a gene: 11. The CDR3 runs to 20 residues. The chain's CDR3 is CASSLFGGTGDSPTNEKLFF. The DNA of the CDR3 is TGTGCCAGCAGTTTATTTGGCGGGACAGGGGATTCGCCAACTAATGAAAAACTGTTTTTT.

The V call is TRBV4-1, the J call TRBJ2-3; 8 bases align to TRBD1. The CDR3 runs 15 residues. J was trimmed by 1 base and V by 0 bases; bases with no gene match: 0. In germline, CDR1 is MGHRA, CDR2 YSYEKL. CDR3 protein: CASSQEDRGTDTQYF. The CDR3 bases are TGCGCCAGCAGCCAAGAGGACAGGGGCACAGATACGCAGTATTTT.

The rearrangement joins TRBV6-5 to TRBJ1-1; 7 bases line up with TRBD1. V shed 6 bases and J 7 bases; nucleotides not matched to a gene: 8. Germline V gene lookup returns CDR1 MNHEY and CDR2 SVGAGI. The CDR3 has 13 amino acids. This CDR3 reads CASRYPGDSEAFF. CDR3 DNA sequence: TGTGCCAGCAGATACCCAGGGGACAGTGAAGCTTTCTTT.

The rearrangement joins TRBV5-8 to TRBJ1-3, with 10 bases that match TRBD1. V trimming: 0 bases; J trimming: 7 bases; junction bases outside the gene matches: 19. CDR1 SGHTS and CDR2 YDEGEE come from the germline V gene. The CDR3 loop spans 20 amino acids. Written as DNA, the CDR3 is TGTGCCAGCAGCTTGGAGTACGGTGGGGGACAGGGGTATCGCCCGAACACCATATATTTT. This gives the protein CASSLEYGGGQGYRPNTIYF.

The CDR3 nucleotides are TGCGCCAGCAGCTTGGAGACAGCTAAGACTGAAGCTTTCTTT. Translating gives CASSLETAKTEAFF. The chain is built from TRBV5-1 and TRBJ1-1, with D perhaps TRBD1 (5 bases). This CDR3 has 14 residues. V shed 0 bases and J shed 5 bases, with 11 bases lying between them. Germline V gene sequence: CDR1 SGHRS, CDR2 YFSETQ.

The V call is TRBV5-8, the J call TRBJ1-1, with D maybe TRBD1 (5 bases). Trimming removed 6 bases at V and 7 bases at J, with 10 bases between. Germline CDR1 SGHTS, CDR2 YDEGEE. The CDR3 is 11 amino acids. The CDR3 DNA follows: TGTGCCAGCACCATTGACAGTGAAGCTTTCTTT. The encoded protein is CASTIDSEAFF.

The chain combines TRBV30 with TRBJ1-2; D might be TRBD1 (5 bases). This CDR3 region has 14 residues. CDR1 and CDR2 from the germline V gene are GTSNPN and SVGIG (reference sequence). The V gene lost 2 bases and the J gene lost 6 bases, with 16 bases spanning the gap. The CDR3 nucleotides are TGTGCCTGGAGTCCAAGATTTTGGGGCCATGGCTACACCTTC. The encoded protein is CAWSPRFWGHGYTF.

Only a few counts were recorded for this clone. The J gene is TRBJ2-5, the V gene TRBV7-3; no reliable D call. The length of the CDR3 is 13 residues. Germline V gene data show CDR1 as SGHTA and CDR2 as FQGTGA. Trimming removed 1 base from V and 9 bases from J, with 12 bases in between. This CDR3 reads CASSLSRATPQYF. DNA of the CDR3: TGTGCCAGCAGCTTAAGCCGAGCCACGCCCCAGTACTTC.

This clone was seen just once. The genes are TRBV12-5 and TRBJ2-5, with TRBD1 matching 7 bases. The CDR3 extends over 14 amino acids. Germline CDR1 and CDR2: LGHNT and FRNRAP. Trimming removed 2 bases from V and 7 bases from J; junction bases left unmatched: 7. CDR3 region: CASGLPTGVGTQYF. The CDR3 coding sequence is TGTGCTAGTGGTTTGCCCACAGGGGTAGGGACCCAGTACTTC.

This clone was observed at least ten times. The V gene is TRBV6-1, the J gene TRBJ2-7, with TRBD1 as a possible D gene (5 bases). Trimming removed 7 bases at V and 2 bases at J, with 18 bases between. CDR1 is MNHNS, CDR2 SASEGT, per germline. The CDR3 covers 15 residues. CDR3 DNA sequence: TGTGCCAGCACCAAGTCAAGGGGTAGTCCCTACGAGCAGTACTTC. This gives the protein CASTKSRGSPYEQYF.

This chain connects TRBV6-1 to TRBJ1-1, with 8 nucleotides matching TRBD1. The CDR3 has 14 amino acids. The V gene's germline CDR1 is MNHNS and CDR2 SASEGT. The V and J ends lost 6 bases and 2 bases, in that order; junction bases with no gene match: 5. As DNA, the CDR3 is TGTGCCAGCAGCGCCGGGACAGGTAACACTGAAGCTTTCTTT. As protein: CASSAGTGNTEAFF.